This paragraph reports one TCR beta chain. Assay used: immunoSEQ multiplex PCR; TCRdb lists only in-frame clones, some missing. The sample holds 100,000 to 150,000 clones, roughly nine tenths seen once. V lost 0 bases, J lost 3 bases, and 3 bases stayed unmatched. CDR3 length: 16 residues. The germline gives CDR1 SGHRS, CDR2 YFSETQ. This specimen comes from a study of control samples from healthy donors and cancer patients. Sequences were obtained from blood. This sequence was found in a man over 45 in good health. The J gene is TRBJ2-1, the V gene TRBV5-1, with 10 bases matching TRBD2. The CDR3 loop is CASSLDVAGGYNEQFF. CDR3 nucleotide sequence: TGCGCCAGCAGCTTGGACGTAGCGGGGGGCTACAATGAGCAGTTCTTC. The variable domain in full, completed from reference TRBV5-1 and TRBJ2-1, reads KAGVTQTPRYLIKTRGQQVTLSCSPISGHRSVSWYQQTPGQGLQFLFEYFSETQRNKGNFPGRFSGRQFSNSRSEMNVSTLELGDSALYLCASSLDVAGGYNEQFFGPGTRLTVL.